The source of this T cell receptor beta chain is a study of blood T cell repertoires in COVID-19. Germline-derived CDR1 and CDR2 are SGHDT and YYEEEE. V was shortened by 2 bases and J by 3 bases, with 17 bases between the two germline ends. CDR3 size: 16 residues. The sample holds one count of this clone. TCRdb keeps only in-frame clones here, not all; method: immunoSEQ multiplex PCR. The data show about 490,000 clones, 75% to 90% seen once. Sequencing was carried out using peripheral blood. This rearrangement joins TRBV5-6 to TRBJ2-5, with D perhaps matching TRBD2 (7 bases). This clonotype originated in a human donor in a cohort sampled during active COVID-19. The chain's CDR3 is CASSLLTRGGKETQYF. The CDR3 DNA follows: TGTGCCAGCAGCTTACTCACTAGGGGGGGTAAAGAGACCCAGTACTTC.